This record looks at one TCR beta chain sequence and its context. Original handling: Nucleated cell number was recorded as an estimate derived from reference gene primer amplification. Measured with immunoSEQ multiplex PCR; TCRdb has only the in-frame clones, and not every one. V and J calls and clone size are given by that table; D and trimming were obtained from the DNA. The sample shows fewer than 55,000 clones, over 75% of them seen only once. The record originates from a study of blood T cell repertoires in COVID-19. Study context: Collection of acute and convalescent COVID-19 samples took place in the United States, Italy and Spain. Nucleic acid was either cDNA or gDNA, and it came from T cells, B-cell-depleted T cells, or PBMCs.

Germline lookup yields CDR1 LGHNA and CDR2 YSLEER. The CDR3 consists of 13 residues. Trimming cost V 0 bases and J 14 bases; bases outside gene matches: 4. J is TRBJ2-4 and V is TRBV4-3, with 10 bases matching TRBD1. The sequence derives from a man aged 70-80 years with active COVID-19. Sequencing was carried out using peripheral blood. The CDR3 DNA follows: TGCGCCAGCAGCCAAGATCCCGGACAGGGGGAGTACTTC. Translation gives CASSQDPGQGEYF.